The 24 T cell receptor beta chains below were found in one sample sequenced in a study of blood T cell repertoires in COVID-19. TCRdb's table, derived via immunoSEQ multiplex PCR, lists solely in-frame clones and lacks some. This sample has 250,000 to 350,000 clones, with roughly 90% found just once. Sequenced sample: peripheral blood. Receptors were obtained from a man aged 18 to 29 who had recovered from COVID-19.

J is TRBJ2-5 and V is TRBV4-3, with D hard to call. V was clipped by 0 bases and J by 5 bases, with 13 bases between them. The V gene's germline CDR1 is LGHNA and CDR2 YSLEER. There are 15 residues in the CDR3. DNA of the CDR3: TGCGCCAGCAGCCAAGATCCGATCGGTATGGAGACCCAGTACTTC. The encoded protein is CASSQDPIGMETQYF.

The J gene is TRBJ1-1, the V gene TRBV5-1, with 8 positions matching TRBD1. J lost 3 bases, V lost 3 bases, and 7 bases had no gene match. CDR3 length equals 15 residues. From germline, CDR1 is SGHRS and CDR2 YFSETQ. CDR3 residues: CASSSIDRGDTEAFF. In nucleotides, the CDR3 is TGCGCCAGCAGCTCGATTGACAGGGGTGACACTGAAGCTTTCTTT. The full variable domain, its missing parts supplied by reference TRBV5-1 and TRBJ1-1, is KAGVTQTPRYLIKTRGQQVTLSCSPISGHRSVSWYQQTPGQGLQFLFEYFSETQRNKGNFPGRFSGRQFSNSRSEMNVSTLELGDSALYLCASSSIDRGDTEAFFGQGTRLTVV.

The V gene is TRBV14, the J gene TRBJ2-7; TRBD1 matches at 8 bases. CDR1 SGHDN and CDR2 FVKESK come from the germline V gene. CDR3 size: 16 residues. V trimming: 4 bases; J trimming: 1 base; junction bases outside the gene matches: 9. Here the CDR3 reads CASSPAGQGKSYEQYF. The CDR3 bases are TGTGCCAGCAGCCCGGCCGGACAGGGAAAATCCTACGAGCAGTACTTC.

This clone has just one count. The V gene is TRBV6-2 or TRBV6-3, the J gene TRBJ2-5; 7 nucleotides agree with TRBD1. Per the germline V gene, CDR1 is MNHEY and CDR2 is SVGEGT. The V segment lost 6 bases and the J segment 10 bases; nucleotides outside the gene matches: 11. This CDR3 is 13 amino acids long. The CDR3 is CASSRDSEAIQYF. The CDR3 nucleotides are TGTGCCAGCAGCCGGGACAGCGAAGCGATCCAGTACTTC.

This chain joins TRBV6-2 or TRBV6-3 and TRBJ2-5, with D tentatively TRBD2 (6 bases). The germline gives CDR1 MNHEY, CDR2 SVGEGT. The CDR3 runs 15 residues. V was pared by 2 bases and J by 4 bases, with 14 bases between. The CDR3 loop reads CASSYPGTPRETQYF. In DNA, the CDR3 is TGTGCCAGCAGTTACCCCGGGACTCCCAGAGAGACCCAGTACTTC.

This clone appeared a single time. In DNA form, the CDR3 reads TGCAGCGTTTTGGGCAGAGAGAACACTGAAGCTTTCTTT. Its translation is CSVLGRENTEAFF. The J gene is TRBJ1-1, the V gene TRBV29-1; D not certain. Germline V gene sequence: CDR1 SQVTM, CDR2 ANQGSEA. Trimming stripped 5 bases from V and 1 base from J, with 11 bases between. The CDR3 loop spans 13 amino acids. Full variable domain (remainder filled in from reference TRBV29-1 and TRBJ1-1): SAVISQKPSRDICQRGTSLTIQCQVDSQVTMMFWYRQQPGQSLTLIATANQGSEATYESGFVIDKFPISRPNLTFSTLTVSNMSPEDSSIYLCSVLGRENTEAFFGQGTRLTVV.

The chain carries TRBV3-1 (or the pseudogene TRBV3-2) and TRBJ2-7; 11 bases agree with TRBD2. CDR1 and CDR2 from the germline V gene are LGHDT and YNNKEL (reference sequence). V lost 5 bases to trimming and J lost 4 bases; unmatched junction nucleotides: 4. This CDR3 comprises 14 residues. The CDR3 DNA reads TGTGCCAGCAGCGTTGGGACTAGCGGATACGAGCAGTACTTC. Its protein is CASSVGTSGYEQYF.

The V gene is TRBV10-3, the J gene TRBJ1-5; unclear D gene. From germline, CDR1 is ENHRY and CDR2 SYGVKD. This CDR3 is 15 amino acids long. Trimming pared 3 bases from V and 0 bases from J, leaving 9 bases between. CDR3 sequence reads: CAISEVADSNQPQHF. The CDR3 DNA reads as TGTGCCATCAGTGAAGTGGCGGATAGCAATCAGCCCCAGCATTTT.

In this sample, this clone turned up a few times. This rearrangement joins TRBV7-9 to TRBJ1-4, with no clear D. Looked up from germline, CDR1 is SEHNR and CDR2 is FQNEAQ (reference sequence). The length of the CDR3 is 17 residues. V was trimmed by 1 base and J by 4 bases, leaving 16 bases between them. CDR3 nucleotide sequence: TGTGCCAGCAGCTTAGGACAAGGCGAGATCAATAATGAAAAACTGTTTTTT. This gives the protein CASSLGQGEINNEKLFF.

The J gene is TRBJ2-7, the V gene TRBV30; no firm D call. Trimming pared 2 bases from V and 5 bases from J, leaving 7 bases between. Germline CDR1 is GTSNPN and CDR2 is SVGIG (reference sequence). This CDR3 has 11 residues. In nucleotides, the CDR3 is TGTGCCTGGAGTAAACTTGACGAGCAGTACTTC. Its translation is CAWSKLDEQYF.

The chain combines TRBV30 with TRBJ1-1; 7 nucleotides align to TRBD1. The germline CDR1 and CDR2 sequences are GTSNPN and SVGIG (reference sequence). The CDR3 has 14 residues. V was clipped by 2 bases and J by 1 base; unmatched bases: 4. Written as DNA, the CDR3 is TGTGCCTGGAGTTCAAGGACAGGGAACACTGAAGCTTTCTTT. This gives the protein CAWSSRTGNTEAFF.

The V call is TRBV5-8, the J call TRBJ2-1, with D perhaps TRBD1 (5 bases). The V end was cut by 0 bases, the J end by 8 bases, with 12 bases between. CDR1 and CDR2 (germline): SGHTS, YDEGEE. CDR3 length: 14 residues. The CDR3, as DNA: TGTGCCAGCAGCTTGGGTGACAGTGGCCATGAGCAGTTCTTC. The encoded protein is CASSLGDSGHEQFF.

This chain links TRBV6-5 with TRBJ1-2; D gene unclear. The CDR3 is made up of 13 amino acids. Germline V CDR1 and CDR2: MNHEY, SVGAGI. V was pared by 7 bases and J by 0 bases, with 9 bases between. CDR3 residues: CASKVGANYGYTF. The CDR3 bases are TGTGCCAGCAAAGTAGGAGCTAACTATGGCTACACCTTC.

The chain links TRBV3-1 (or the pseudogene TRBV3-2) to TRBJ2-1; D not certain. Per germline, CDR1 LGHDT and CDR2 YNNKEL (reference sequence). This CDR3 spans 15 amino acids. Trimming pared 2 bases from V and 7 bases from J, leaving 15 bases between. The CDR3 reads CASSQRKIASNEQFF. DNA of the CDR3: TGTGCCAGCAGCCAAAGGAAGATAGCTTCGAATGAGCAGTTCTTC.

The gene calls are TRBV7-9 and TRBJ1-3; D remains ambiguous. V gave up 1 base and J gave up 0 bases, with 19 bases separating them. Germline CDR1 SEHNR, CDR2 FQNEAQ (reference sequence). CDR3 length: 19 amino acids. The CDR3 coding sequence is TGTGCCAGCAGCTTAGGGGTACAGCCCGTTGAGTTCTCTGGAAACACCATATATTTT. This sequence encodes CASSLGVQPVEFSGNTIYF.

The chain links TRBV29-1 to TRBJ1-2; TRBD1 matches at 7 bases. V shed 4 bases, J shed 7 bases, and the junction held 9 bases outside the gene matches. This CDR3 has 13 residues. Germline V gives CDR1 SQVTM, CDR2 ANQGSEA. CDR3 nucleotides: TGCAGCGTTGTAAGGGACAGTAAGGGTGGCTACACCTTC. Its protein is CSVVRDSKGGYTF.

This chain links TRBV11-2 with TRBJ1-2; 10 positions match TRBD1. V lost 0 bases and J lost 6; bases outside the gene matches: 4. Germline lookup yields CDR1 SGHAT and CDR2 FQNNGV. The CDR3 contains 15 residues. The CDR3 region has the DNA TGTGCCAGCAGCTTAGACGCGGGACAGGGGAATGGCTACACCTTC. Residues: CASSLDAGQGNGYTF.

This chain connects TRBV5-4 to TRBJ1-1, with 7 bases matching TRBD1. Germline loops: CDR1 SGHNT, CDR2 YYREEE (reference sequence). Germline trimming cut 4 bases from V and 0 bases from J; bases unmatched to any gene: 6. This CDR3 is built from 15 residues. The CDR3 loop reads CASSRTGGMNTEAFF. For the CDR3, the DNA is TGTGCCAGCAGCCGGACAGGAGGGATGAACACTGAAGCTTTCTTT.

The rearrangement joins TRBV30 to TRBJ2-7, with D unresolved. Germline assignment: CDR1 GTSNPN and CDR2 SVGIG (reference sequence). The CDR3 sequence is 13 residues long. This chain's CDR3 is CAASGTQYYEQYF. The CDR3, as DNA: TGTGCGGCAAGTGGCACACAGTACTACGAGCAGTACTTC. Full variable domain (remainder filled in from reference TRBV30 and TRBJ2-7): SQTIHQWPATLVQPVGSPLSLECTVEGTSNPNLYWYRQAAGRGLQLLFYSVGIGQISSEVPQNLSASRPQDRQFILSSKKLLLSDSGFYLCAASGTQYYEQYFGPGTRLTVT.

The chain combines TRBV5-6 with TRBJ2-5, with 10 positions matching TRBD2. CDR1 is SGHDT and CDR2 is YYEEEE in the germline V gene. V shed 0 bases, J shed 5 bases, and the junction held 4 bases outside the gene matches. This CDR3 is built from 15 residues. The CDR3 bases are TGTGCCAGCAGCTTGGGAGCGGGGGGGCGCGAGACCCAGTACTTC. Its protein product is CASSLGAGGRETQYF.

CDR3: CSVEEGLAGYNEQFF. The CDR3 nucleotides read TGCAGCGTTGAAGAAGGACTAGCGGGTTACAATGAGCAGTTCTTC. This chain uses TRBV29-1 with TRBJ2-1, with TRBD2 identical over 11 bases. The CDR3 extends over 15 amino acids. The germline V gene has CDR1 SQVTM and CDR2 ANQGSEA. The V and J ends lost 0 bases and 4 bases, in that order; junction bases with no gene match: 2.

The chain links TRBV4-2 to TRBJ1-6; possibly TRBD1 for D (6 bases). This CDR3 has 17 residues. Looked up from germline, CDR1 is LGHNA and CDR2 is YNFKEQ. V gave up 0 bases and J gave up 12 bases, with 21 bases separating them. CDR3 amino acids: CASSQDSNTGQGIPLHF. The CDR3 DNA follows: TGTGCCAGCAGCCAAGATTCCAATACGGGACAAGGGATACCCCTCCACTTT.

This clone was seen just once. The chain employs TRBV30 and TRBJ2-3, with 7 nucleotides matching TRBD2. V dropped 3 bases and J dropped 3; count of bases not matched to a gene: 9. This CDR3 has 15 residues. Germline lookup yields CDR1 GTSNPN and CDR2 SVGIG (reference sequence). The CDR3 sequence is CAWSRGEGSTDTQYF. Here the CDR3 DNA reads TGTGCCTGGAGCCGGGGGGAGGGCAGTACAGATACGCAGTATTTT.

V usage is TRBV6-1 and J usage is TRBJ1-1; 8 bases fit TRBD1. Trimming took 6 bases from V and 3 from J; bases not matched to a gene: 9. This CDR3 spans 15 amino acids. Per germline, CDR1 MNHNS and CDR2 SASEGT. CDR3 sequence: CASRPGQGGDTEAFF. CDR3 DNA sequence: TGTGCCAGCAGACCCGGACAGGGTGGGGACACTGAAGCTTTCTTT.